This TCR beta chain was identified in a study of blood T cell repertoires in COVID-19. Germline-derived CDR1 and CDR2 are SGHTA and FQGNSA. The CDR3 has 16 residues. J lost 0 bases, V lost 1 base, and 4 bases had no gene match. Original processing notes: Estimates of nucleated cell counts were drawn from the amplification of reference gene primers. Assay: immunoSEQ multiplex PCR; the TCRdb copy retains only in-frame clones and omits some. The V and J calls and clone size are taken from that table; D and trimming were inferred from the DNA. The data contain over 200,000 clones, about 80% of them singletons.

The V and J genes are TRBV7-2 and TRBJ2-7; 9 bases are a match to TRBD2. The specimen was peripheral blood. The TCR comes from a woman aged 80 or over with acute or convalescent COVID-19. DNA for the CDR3: TGTGCCAGCAGCTTAGTCGTGACTAGCGGCTCCTACGAGCAGTACTTC. Translating gives CASSLVVTSGSYEQYF.